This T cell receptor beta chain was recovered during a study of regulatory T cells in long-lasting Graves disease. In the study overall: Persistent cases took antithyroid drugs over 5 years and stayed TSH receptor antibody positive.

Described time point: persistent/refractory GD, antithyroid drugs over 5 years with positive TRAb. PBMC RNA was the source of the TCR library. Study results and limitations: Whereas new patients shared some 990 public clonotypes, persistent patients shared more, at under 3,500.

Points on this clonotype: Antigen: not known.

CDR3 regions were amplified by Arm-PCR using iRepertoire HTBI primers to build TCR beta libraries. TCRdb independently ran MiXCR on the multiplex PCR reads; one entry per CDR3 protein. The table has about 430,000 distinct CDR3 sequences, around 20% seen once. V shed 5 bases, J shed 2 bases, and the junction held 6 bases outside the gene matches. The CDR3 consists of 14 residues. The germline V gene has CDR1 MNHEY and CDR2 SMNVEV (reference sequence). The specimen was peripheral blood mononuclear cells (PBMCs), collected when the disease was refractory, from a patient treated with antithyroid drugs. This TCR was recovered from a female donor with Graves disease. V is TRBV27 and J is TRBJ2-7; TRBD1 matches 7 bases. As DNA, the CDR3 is TGTGCCAGCAGTGGGATAGGGGGCGCCTACGAGCAGTACTTC. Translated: CASSGIGGAYEQYF.